This T cell receptor (beta chain) emerged from a study of cytomegalovirus exposure and HLA in healthy donors. Primers included in the PCR were 60 Vbeta and 13 Jbeta primers. The protocol was immunoSEQ multiplex PCR, while the TCRdb copy is restricted to in-frame clones and leaves out a portion. Among some 170,000 clones listed, 70% to 80% were seen once. On this clone: Its antigen is unidentified.

Whole-study results and caveats: Later on, an analysis tied 15,000 to 20,000 TCR beta sequences to HLA alleles at 0.05 false discovery rate.

The CDR3 sequence is 17 residues long. Trimming removed 0 bases from V and 5 bases from J; junction bases left unmatched: 10. The germline gives CDR1 LGHNA, CDR2 YNFKEQ. This sequence joins TRBV4-2 and TRBJ2-3, with 8 positions matching TRBD2. The sample comprised PBMCs. The sequence was collected from a woman between 50 and 59 years old in good health and CMV-seronegative. The CDR3 DNA reads as TGTGCCAGCAGCCAAGATTTAACGGGAGGGCCCGGAGATACGCAGTATTTT. It is translated as CASSQDLTGGPGDTQYF.